This TCR beta chain was captured in a study of spatial heterogeneity in lung cancer. Overall study context: A T cell module score from matched bulk RNA-seq correlated strongly with TCR transcript counts in tumor regions. Findings and caveats of the study: The number of expanded tumor alpha and beta chains correlated with mutation number. Of tumor T cells, an estimated coverage of about 7.7% was reached for alpha chains and roughly 12% for beta chains.

The time point denotes: sample taken at primary tumor resection. The donors comprised 70 to 85 untreated early-stage non-small cell lung cancer patients. The authors sequenced whole RNA from tumor, nontumor lung or frozen PBMC without sorting. Trimming left V 3 bases short and J 5 bases short, with 10 bases between. There are 12 residues in the CDR3. Germline assignment: CDR1 GTSNPN and CDR2 SVGIG (reference sequence). TCRdb recomputed calls from the 5' RACE reads with MiXCR, one row per CDR3 protein. Of about 2,200 distinct CDR3 sequences listed, 15% are singletons. This clonotype was seen at least ten times. The target antigen is unknown.

The receptor comes from a male donor with early-stage non-small cell lung cancer. The genes are TRBV30 and TRBJ2-5; D perhaps matches TRBD1 (6 bases). The sequences come from lung tumor tissue, collected at surgery. The CDR3 DNA is TGTGCCTGGAGCGTCCAGGGGGAGACCCAGTACTTC. Translating it yields CAWSVQGETQYF.